In this sample, the clone carrying this TCR beta chain is medium-sized. The same CDR3 arises from other DNA sequences in this sample as well. Original processing notes: How many nucleated cells were present was estimated from reference gene primer amplification. The repertoire was sequenced with immunoSEQ multiplex PCR; TCRdb's copy has only in-frame clones and lacks some. Clonal size and the V and J genes are those of that table, whereas D and trimming came from the DNA. The sample gives roughly 300,000 clones, 88% of which show up once; 9% to 9.5% is in the top ten. The data belong to a study of blood T cell repertoires in COVID-19. Overall study: The study drew acute and convalescent COVID-19 samples from the United States, Italy and Spain. In each case, the material was cDNA or gDNA derived from T cells, B-cell-depleted T cells, or PBMCs.

This sequence originates from a man younger than 30 with active or convalescent COVID-19. Sequences were obtained from peripheral blood.

DNA of the CDR3: TGCGCCAGCAGCTTAAAAGGACAGGGGAGTTCACCCCTCCACTTT. Residues: CASSLKGQGSSPLHF. The chain uses TRBV5-1 and TRBJ1-6; 9 bases agree with TRBD1. Germline V gene lookup returns CDR1 SGHRS and CDR2 YFSETQ. CDR3 length: 15 amino acids. The V gene end was trimmed by 2 bases and the J gene end by 9 bases; junction bases not matched to a gene: 6.